This T cell receptor (beta chain) comes out of a study of cytomegalovirus exposure and HLA in healthy donors. The V end was cut by 5 bases, the J end by 2 bases, with 10 bases between. Looked up from germline, CDR1 is SGHTA and CDR2 is FQGNSA. The CDR3 is 14 amino acids. With 60 Vbeta and 13 Jbeta primers, the PCR was carried out. Assay used: immunoSEQ multiplex PCR; TCRdb lists only in-frame clones, some missing. The table lists approximately 44,000 clones, around 77% of them singletons. The rearrangement joins TRBV7-2 to TRBJ2-1; D might be TRBD1 (5 bases). Sequenced sample: PBMCs. The source is a man aged 25 to 45 in good health and CMV-seronegative. The DNA of the CDR3 is TGTGCCAGCAGCCCCATGGGGCCCTACAATGAGCAGTTCTTC. It specifies CASSPMGPYNEQFF.